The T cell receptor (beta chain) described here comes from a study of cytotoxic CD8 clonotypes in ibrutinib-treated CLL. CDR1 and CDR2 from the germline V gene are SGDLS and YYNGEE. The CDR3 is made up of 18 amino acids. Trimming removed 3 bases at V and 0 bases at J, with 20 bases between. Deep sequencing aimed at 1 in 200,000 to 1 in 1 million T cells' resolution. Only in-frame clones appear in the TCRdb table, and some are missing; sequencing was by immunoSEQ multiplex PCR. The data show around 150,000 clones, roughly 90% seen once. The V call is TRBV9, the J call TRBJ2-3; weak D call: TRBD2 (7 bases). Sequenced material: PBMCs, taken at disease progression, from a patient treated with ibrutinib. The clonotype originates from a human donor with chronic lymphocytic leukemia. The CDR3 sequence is CASSAEGGSAPSTDTQYF. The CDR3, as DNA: TGTGCCAGCAGCGCAGAGGGGGGGTCAGCACCTAGCACAGATACGCAGTATTTT.